The 5 T cell receptor beta chains presented below share a single source sample, sequenced in a study of blood T cell repertoires in COVID-19. Here immunoSEQ multiplex PCR was the method, and the copy in TCRdb shows in-frame clones only, minus some. The sample lists some 130,000 clones, just over 75% occurring once. Material for sequencing was peripheral blood. Receptors were obtained from a human donor in a cohort sampled during active COVID-19.

The chain employs TRBV2 and TRBJ1-1; possibly TRBD1 for D (5 bases). This CDR3 has 15 amino acids. CDR1 and CDR2 from the germline V gene are SNHLY and FYNNEI. Trimming cost V 5 bases and J 1 base, with 14 bases left between them. The CDR3 DNA sequence: TGTGCCAGCAGTCCCCAGGGCCTTCAGAACACTGAAGCTTTCTTT. Its protein is CASSPQGLQNTEAFF.

This chain joins TRBV10-3 and TRBJ1-1; possibly TRBD1 for D (6 bases). Germline loops: CDR1 ENHRY, CDR2 SYGVKD. Trimming removed 10 bases from V and 0 bases from J, with 12 bases in between. CDR3 length equals 13 residues. The CDR3 protein is CASKDSLNTEAFF. In nucleotides, the CDR3 is TGTGCCAGCAAGGACAGTCTGAACACTGAAGCTTTCTTT.

The CDR3 protein is CASSLSGGPGVETQYF. CDR3 nucleotides: TGCGCCAGCAGCCTTAGCGGGGGGCCTGGAGTGGAGACCCAGTACTTC. This rearrangement joins TRBV5-1 to TRBJ2-5; 10 bases align to TRBD2. Germline CDR1 SGHRS, CDR2 YFSETQ. There are 16 residues in the CDR3. J gave up 5 bases and V 4 bases, and 11 bases lay outside the gene matches.

The V call is TRBV5-4, the J call TRBJ1-2, with 9 bases aligning to TRBD1. Germline V lookup: CDR1 SGHNT, CDR2 YYREEE (reference sequence). Germline trimming cut 4 bases from V and 4 bases from J; bases unmatched to any gene: 5. The CDR3 extends over 14 amino acids. The CDR3 spells CASSQDRGGYGYTF. CDR3 coding DNA: TGTGCCAGCAGCCAGGACAGGGGCGGCTATGGCTACACCTTC.

The gene calls are TRBV10-2 and TRBJ1-2; D gene uncertain. Germline values: CDR1 WSHSY, CDR2 SAAADI. This CDR3 has 13 residues. Trimming removed 3 bases from V and 4 bases from J, with 9 bases in between. CDR3 coding DNA: TGCGCCAGCAGTGAAGACAAAGCCTATGGCTACACCTTC. It is translated as CASSEDKAYGYTF.